Listed below are T cell receptor beta chains from one sample, sequenced in a study of tumor and adjacent non-tumor tissue in lung cancer. MiXCR, applied by TCRdb to the multiplex PCR reads, yields one record per CDR3 protein. This sample has tens of thousands of distinct CDR3 sequences, with around 70% found just once. Sequencing was performed on distant non-tumor lung tissue. The receptors originated from a woman in her forties or fifties with non-small cell lung cancer. Both conserved end residues are part of each CDR3. Fields, in order: J gene, D gene, clone size, V gene, CDR3 DNA, CDR3 protein. A D gene is named only where the DNA matches it firmly. A row's size may be missing; if present it is once, few, many or a size class.

TRBJ2-7 | TRBD1 | few | TRBV4-2 | TGTGCTAGCAGCCAACAGCCCGGGACAGGGTTATACTACGAGCGGTACTTC | CASSQQPGTGLYYERYF
TRBJ2-3 | TRBD2 | NA | TRBV11-2 | TGTACCAGCGCGGGAGTGCAATTCACAGATACGCAGTATTTT | CTSAGVQFTDTQYF
TRBJ2-1 | TRBD2 | NA | TRBV29-1 | TGCTGCGTTGAAGGAGGCGGGAGTCGGCTCAATGAGCAGTTCTTC | CCVEGGGSRLNEQFF
TRBJ2-2 | NA | NA | TRBV6-1 | TGTACCAGCACCACCATTCCGGGACAAGGCAACACCGGGGACCTGTTTTTT | CTSTTIPGQGNTGDLFF
TRBJ1-5 | NA | NA | TRBV5-6 | TGTGCCAGCAGCTCGGGGGGGTACAGCAATCAGCCCCAGCATTTT | CASSSGGYSNQPQHF
TRBJ2-5 | TRBD2 | NA | TRBV20-1 | TGCAGTGCTGGGGCTAGCGGGAGACCCCTCCAAGAGACCCCGTACTTC | CSAGASGRPLQETPYF
TRBJ2-1 | NA | NA | TRBV11-1 | TGTGCCAGCAGCCAGACTAACAATGAGGAGTTCTTC | CASSQTNNEEFF
TRBJ2-7 | NA | NA | TRBV11-2 | TGTGCCAGCAGCTTCGGGACATGGGTTACCTATAAGAAGTACTTC | CASSFGTWVTYKKYF
TRBJ2-2 | NA | NA | TRBV20-1 | TGCAGTACTAGAGATAGGCGTCAGATGAACACCGGGGAGCTCTTTTTT | CSTRDRRQMNTGELFF
TRBJ1-5 | NA | NA | TRBV6-1 | TGTGCCAGCACTGTCATGACAAATAGCAATCAGCCCCAGCATTTT | CASTVMTNSNQPQHF
TRBJ1-5 | NA | few | TRBV12-3/TRBV12-4 | TGTACCAGCAGTTTAGGGGGGGCTTATGGCAATCAGCCCCAGCATTTT | CTSSLGGAYGNQPQHF
TRBJ1-2 | TRBD1 | NA | TRBV6-2/TRBV6-3 | TGTCCCAGAAGCCGCGGACAGGGGCAGGATGGCTACCCCTTC | CPRSRGQGQDGYPF
TRBJ2-3 | TRBD2 | NA | TRBV11-1 | TGTGCCATCAGCGTCAGACTAGCGGGAGTGTCCACAGATACGCAGTATTTT | CAISVRLAGVSTDTQYF
TRBJ1-6 | NA | many | TRBV5-1 | TGCGCCAGCAGCTTATTTGAGAGCTCCTATAATTCACCCCTCCACTTT | CASSLFESSYNSPLHF
TRBJ2-1 | NA | NA | TRBV4-1 | TGCGCCAGCAGCCAAGATTCCGCCAGCGGTTACAATGGGCAGTTCTTC | CASSQDSASGYNGQFF
TRBJ2-3 | NA | many | TRBV20-1 | TGCAGTGCTCAACTAGAGTCTTCCACAGATACGCAGTATTTT | CSAQLESSTDTQYF
TRBJ1-2 | NA | many | TRBV20-1 | TGCAGTGCTAGAGATGGGGGGGGGGACTATTCGGGCTACACCTTC | CSARDGGGDYSGYTF
TRBJ1-5 | NA | NA | TRBV4-2 | TGTGACAGCAGCCTCTTTTGGGCCAGAGAGACAATTCAGTCCCAGCATTTT | CDSSLFWARETIQSQHF
TRBJ2-3 | NA | NA | TRBV18 | TGTGCCAGCTCACGTACTAACCTTGGCGCTGATACGCAGTATTTT | CASSRTNLGADTQYF
TRBJ2-1 | TRBD2 | NA | TRBV12-3/TRBV12-4 | TGTGTCAGCAGCCGAAATAGCGGGAGACGATTTAGTGAGCAGTTCTTC | CVSSRNSGRRFSEQFF
TRBJ2-2 | TRBD1 | NA | TRBV6-1 | TGTGCCAGCAGAAAGGGACAGGGAGTAACCGGGGAGTTGCTTTTT | CASRKGQGVTGELLF
TRBJ2-7 | TRBD2 | NA | TRBV20-1 | TGCAGTGCTAGCCCCGGACTAGCAGGCTACGAGCAGTACTTC | CSASPGLAGYEQYF
TRBJ2-1 | NA | NA | TRBV5-6 | TGTGCCAGCACCCTTACGGGATTCAAGATCAATGAGCAGTTCTTC | CASTLTGFKINEQFF
TRBJ1-1 | NA | NA | TRBV6-2/TRBV6-3 | TGTGCCAGCACTACGGGAATCACTGAAGCTTTCTTT | CASTTGITEAFF
TRBJ2-1 | NA | NA | TRBV12-3/TRBV12-4 | TGTGCCGGCAGTTTGGAATCACTTCCAGCATACAATGGGCAGTTCTTC | CAGSLESLPAYNGQFF
TRBJ1-5 | NA | NA | TRBV6-2/TRBV6-3 | TGTGCCAGCGGCGACATCAGACTTAGCTATCAGCCCCACCATTTT | CASGDIRLSYQPHHF
TRBJ1-3 | NA | NA | TRBV28 | TGTGCCAGCAGCCGCTGGACAAGCTCTGGAAACACAATATATTTT | CASSRWTSSGNTIYF
TRBJ2-1 | NA | NA | TRBV11-2 | TGTGCCTGCTGCTTTAATCCGGGAACTAATGAGCAGTTCTTC | CACCFNPGTNEQFF
TRBJ2-1 | NA | many | TRBV10-3 | TGTGCCATCAGTGAGTCCGATGAGCAGTTCTTC | CAISESDEQFF
TRBJ1-1 | NA | NA | TRBV4-1 | TGCGCCAGTAGCCAGGATCTCTACCGGGTCGGCACTGAACCTTTCTTT | CASSQDLYRVGTEPFF
TRBJ2-3 | NA | NA | TRBV4-3 | TGCGCCAGCAACCAAGATTTTGCACTCCCGTTCACAGTTATGCAGTATTTT | CASNQDFALPFTVMQYF
TRBJ1-5 | TRBD1 | NA | TRBV6-5 | TGTGCCAGCAGTGACAGGGGAAATCAGCCCCAGCACTTT | CASSDRGNQPQHF
TRBJ2-2 | TRBD1 | few | TRBV28 | TGTGCCAGCAGCTGGACAGGGGGGTCGGCCGGGGAGCTGTTTTTT | CASSWTGGSAGELFF
TRBJ1-6 | NA | NA | TRBV11-2 | TGTGCCAGCAGCTTAGATCTTACAGGGTCACCCTATAATTCACCCTTCCACTTT | CASSLDLTGSPYNSPFHF
TRBJ2-5 | TRBD2 | few | TRBV25-1 | TGTGCCAGCAGTGAACCGGGAGGGCCCCAAGAGACCCAGTACTTC | CASSEPGGPQETQYF